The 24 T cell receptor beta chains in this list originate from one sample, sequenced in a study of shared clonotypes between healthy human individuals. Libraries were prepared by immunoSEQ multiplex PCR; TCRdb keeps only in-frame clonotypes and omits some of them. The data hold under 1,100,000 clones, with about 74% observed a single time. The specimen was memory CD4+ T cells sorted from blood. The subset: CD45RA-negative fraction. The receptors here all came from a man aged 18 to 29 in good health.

CDR3 DNA sequence: TGCGCCAGCAGCTTTGGCAGTGAGCAGTTCTTC. It translates to CASSFGSEQFF. J is TRBJ2-1 and V is TRBV5-1; D is undetermined. Trimming removed 2 bases at V and 9 bases at J, with 6 bases between. The CDR3 totals 11 residues. Germline V CDR1 and CDR2: SGHRS, YFSETQ.

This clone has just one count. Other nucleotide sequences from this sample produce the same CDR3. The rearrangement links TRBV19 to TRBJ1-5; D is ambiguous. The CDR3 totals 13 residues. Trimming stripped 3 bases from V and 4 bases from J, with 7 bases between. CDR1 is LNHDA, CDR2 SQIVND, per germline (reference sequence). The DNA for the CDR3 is TGTGCCAGTAGTATTAGAGGAAATCAGCCCCAGCATTTT. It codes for CASSIRGNQPQHF.

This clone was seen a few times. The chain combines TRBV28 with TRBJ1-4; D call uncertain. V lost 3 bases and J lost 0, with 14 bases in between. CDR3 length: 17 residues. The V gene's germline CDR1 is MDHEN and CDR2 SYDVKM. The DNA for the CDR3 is TGTGCCAGCAGTTTGAACGACTGGGAAGCAACTAATGAAAAACTGTTTTTT. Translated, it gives CASSLNDWEATNEKLFF.

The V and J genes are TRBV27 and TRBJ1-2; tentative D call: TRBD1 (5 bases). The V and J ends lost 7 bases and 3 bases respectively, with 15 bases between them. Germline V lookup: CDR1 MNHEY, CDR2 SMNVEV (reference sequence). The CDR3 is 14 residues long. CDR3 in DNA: TGTGCCAGCAAGGGTCAGGGAGTTGACTATGGCTACACCTTC. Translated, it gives CASKGQGVDYGYTF.

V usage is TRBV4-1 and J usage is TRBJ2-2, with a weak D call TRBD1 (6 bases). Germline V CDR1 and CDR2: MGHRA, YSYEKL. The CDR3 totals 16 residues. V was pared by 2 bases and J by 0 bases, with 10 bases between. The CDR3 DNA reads TGCGCCAGCAGCCAATCGGGACAAGCGAACACCGGGGAGCTGTTTTTT. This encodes CASSQSGQANTGELFF.

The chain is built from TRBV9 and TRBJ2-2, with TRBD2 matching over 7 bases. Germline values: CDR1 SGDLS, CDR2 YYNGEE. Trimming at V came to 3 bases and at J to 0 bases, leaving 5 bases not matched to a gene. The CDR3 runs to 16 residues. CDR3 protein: CASSAYGRANTGELFF. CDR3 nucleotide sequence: TGTGCCAGCAGCGCCTATGGGAGGGCGAACACCGGGGAGCTGTTTTTT.

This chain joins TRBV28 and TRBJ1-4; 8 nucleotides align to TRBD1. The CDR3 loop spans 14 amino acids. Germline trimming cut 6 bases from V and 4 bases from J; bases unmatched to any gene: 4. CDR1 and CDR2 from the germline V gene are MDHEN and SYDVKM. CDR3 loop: CASSQTGVNEKLFF. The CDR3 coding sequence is TGTGCCAGCAGCCAGACAGGGGTTAATGAAAAACTGTTTTTT. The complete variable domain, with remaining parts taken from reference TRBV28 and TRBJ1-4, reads DVKVTQSSRYLVKRTGEKVFLECVQDMDHENMFWYRQDPGLGLRLIYFSYDVKMKEKGDIPEGYSVSREKKERFSLILESASTNQTSMYLCASSQTGVNEKLFFGSGTQLSVL.

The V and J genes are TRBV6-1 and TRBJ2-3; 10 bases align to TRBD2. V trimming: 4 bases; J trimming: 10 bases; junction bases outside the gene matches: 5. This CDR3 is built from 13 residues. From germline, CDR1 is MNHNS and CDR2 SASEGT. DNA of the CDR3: TGTGCCAGCAGTGTGGAGACTAGCGGGTCGCAGTATTTT. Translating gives CASSVETSGSQYF.

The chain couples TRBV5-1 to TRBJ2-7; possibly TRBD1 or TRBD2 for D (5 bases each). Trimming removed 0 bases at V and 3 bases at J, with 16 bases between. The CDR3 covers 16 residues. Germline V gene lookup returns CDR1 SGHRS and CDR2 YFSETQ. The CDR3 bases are TGCGCCAGCAGCTTGGCTCCTTTGGGGGTGGGCTACGAGCAGTACTTC. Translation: CASSLAPLGVGYEQYF.

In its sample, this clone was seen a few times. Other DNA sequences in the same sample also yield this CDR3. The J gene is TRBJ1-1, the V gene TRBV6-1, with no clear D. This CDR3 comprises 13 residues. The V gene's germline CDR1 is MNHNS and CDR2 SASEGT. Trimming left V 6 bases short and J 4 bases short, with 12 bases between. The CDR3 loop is CASRVTVGTEAFF. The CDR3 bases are TGTGCCAGCAGGGTGACCGTGGGCACTGAAGCTTTCTTT.

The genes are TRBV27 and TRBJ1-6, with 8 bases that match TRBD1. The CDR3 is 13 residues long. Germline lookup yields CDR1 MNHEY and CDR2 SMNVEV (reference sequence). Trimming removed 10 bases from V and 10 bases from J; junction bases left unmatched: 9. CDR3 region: CATSGTGKSPLHF. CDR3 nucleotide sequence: TGTGCCACCTCCGGGACAGGCAAATCACCCCTCCACTTT.

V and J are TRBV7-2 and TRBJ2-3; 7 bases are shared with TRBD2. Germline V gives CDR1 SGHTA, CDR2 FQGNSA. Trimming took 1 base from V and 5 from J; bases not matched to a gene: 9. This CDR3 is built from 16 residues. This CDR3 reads CASSLGQKGGIDTQYF. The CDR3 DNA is TGTGCCAGCAGCTTAGGTCAAAAGGGAGGGATAGATACGCAGTATTTT. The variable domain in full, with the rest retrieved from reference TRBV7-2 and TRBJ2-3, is GAGVSQSPSNKVTEKGKDVELRCDPISGHTALYWYRQSLGQGLEFLIYFQGNSAPDKSGLPSDRFSAERTGGSVSTLTIQRTQQEDSAVYLCASSLGQKGGIDTQYFGPGTRLTVL.

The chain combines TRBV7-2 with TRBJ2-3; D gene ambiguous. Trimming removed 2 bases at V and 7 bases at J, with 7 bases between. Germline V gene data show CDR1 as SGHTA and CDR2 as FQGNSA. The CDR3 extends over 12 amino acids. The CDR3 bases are TGTGCCAGCAGCTTATCAGTGAATACGCAGTATTTT. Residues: CASSLSVNTQYF.

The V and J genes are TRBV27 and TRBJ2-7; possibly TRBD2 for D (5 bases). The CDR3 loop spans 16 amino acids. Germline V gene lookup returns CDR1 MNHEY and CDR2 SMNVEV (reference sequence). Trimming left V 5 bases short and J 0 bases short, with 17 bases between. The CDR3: CASSPRRGQSSYEQYF. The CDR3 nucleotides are TGTGCCAGCAGTCCGCGGCGAGGGCAGAGCTCCTACGAGCAGTACTTC.

The CDR3 loop reads CASSSEGLGLGETQYF. CDR3 sequence (DNA): TGTGCCAGCAGTTCAGAGGGACTAGGCTTAGGGGAGACCCAGTACTTC. The chain joins TRBV28 to TRBJ2-5; 8 bases map to TRBD2. The CDR3 extends over 16 amino acids. Germline CDR1 MDHEN, CDR2 SYDVKM. J gave up 5 bases and V 4 bases, and 12 bases lay outside the gene matches.

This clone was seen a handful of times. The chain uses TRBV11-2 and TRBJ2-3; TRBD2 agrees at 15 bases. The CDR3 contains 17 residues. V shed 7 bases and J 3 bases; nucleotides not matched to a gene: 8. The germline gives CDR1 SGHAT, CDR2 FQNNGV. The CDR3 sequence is CASTPRTSGGATDTQYF. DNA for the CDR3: TGTGCCAGCACCCCTAGGACTAGCGGGGGGGCTACAGATACGCAGTATTTT.

As DNA, the CDR3 is TGTGCCAGTAGCCCGACAGGGGTGTATTCACCCCTCCACTTT. Translating gives CASSPTGVYSPLHF. This sequence joins TRBV19 and TRBJ1-6; TRBD1 matches 8 bases. This CDR3 has 14 amino acids. Germline loops: CDR1 LNHDA, CDR2 SQIVND (reference sequence). The J segment lost 8 bases and the V segment lost 6 bases, leaving 6 bases of the junction unmatched.

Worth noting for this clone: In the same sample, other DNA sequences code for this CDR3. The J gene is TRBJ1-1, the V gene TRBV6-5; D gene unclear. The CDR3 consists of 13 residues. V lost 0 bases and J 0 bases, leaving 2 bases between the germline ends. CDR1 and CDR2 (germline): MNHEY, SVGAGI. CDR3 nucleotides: TGTGCCAGCAGTTACTCAGTGAACACTGAAGCTTTCTTT. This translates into CASSYSVNTEAFF.

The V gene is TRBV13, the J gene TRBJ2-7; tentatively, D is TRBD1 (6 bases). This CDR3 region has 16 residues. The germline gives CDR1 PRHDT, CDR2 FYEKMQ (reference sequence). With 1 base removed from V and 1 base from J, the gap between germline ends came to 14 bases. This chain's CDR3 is CASSLAGQRPSYEQYF. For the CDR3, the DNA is TGTGCCAGCAGCTTAGCTGGACAGAGACCTTCCTACGAGCAGTACTTC.

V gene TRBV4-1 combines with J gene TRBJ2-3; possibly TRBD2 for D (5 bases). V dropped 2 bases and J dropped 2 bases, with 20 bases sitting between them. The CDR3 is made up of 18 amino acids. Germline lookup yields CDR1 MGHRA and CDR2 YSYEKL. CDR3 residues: CASSQNSYLGVITDTQYF. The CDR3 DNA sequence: TGCGCCAGCAGCCAAAATTCCTACCTCGGGGTAATCACAGATACGCAGTATTTT.

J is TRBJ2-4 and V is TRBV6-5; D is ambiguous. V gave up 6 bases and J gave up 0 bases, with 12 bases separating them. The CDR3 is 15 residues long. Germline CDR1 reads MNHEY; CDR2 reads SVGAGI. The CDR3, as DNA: TGTGCCAGCAGCCCAGATGGGGTAGCCAAAAACATTCAGTACTTC. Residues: CASSPDGVAKNIQYF.

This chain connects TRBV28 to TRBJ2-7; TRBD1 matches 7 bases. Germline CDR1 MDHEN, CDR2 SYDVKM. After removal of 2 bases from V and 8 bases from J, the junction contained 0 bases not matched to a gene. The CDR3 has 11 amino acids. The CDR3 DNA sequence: TGTGCCAGCAGTTTAAGGGGGCAGCAGTACTTC. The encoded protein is CASSLRGQQYF.

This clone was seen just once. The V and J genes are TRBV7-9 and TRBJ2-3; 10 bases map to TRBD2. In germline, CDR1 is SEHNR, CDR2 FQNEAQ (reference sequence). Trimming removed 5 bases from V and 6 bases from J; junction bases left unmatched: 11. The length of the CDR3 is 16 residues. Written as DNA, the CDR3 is TGTGCCAGCAGCCTCAGGACTAGCGGCTTCAGGGATACGCAGTATTTT. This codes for CASSLRTSGFRDTQYF.

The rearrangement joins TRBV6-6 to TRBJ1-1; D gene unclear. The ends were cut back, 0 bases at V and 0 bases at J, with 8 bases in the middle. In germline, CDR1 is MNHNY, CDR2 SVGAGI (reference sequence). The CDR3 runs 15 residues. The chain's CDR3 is CASSYSRMMNTEAFF. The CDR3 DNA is TGTGCCAGCAGTTACTCGAGGATGATGAACACTGAAGCTTTCTTT.